The entry below gives a single TCR beta chain sequence along with its context. The data were obtained in a study of cytotoxic CD8 clonotypes in ibrutinib-treated CLL. Sequencing was performed with immunoSEQ multiplex PCR; in TCRdb, only in-frame clones are kept and a portion is missing. The repertoire includes about 130,000 clones, 70% to 90% of them detected once, and over 2% sits in the top ten. J gave up 7 bases and V 2 bases, and 7 bases lay outside the gene matches. The CDR3 loop spans 14 amino acids. Looked up from germline, CDR1 is LGHNA and CDR2 is YNFKEQ. The clonotype was recovered from a human donor with chronic lymphocytic leukemia. The rearrangement joins TRBV4-2 to TRBJ2-7; 8 nucleotides match TRBD2. This sample comprised PBMCs, obtained after 24 months of ibrutinib treatment. CDR3: CASSQRGGLGEQYF. CDR3 nucleotides: TGTGCCAGCAGCCAAAGAGGGGGACTAGGTGAGCAGTACTTC.